This T cell receptor (beta chain) was retrieved from a study of blood T cell repertoires in COVID-19. Study overall: Material from acute and convalescent COVID-19 was sourced from the United States, Italy and Spain.

After removal of 4 bases from V and 7 bases from J, the junction contained 8 bases not matched to a gene. This CDR3 has 15 amino acids. Looked up from germline, CDR1 is SGHKS and CDR2 is YYEKEE (reference sequence). This table comes from immunoSEQ multiplex PCR, and its TCRdb copy is limited to in-frame clones, with some not included. Among about 67,000 clones listed, around 87% were seen once. The sample was peripheral blood. The rearrangement links TRBV5-5 to TRBJ2-7; 13 bases align to TRBD2. This receptor was identified in a man aged 45 to 65 with active COVID-19. CDR3 nucleotide sequence: TGTGCCAGCAGCCAAGGACTAGCGGGAGTCGGTGAGCAGTACTTC. This encodes CASSQGLAGVGEQYF. The complete variable domain, with remaining parts taken from reference TRBV5-5 and TRBJ2-7, reads DAGVTQSPTHLIKTRGQQVTLRCSPISGHKSVSWYQQVLGQGPQFIFQYYEKEERGRGNFPDRFSARQFPNYSSELNVNALLLGDSALYLCASSQGLAGVGEQYFGPGTRLTVT.